These T cell receptor beta chains were read from a single sample in a study of blood T cells in healthy people across ages. One entry per CDR3 protein, called by TCRdb with MiXCR from the 5' RACE reads. The sample consists of around 600,000 distinct CDR3 sequences, around 50% of them appearing once. The sample consisted of blood. The origin of the receptors is a man older than 75 in good health. CDR3s include the opening cysteine and the closing phenylalanine or tryptophan. A D gene is named only where the DNA matches it firmly. Clone sizes are given selectively: once, few, many, or a class where the clone is expanded.

11	.	TRBV7-9	.	TRBJ2-4	CASSPPPILYF	TGTGCCAGCAGCCCACCCCCCATACTGTACTTC
15	.	TRBV7-9	.	TRBJ1-1	CAISEARSLGVEAFF	TGTGCCATCTCAGAGGCCAGGTCCCTCGGAGTGGAAGCTTTCTTT
16	TRBD2	TRBV20-1	.	TRBJ2-2	CSALNSAGADTGELFF	TGCAGTGCTCTGAACTCAGCGGGAGCAGACACCGGGGAGCTGTTTTTT
16	TRBD2	TRBV6-2/TRBV6-3	few	TRBJ2-1	CASSYYAGGRNNEQFF	TGTGCCAGCAGTTACTATGCGGGGGGACGGAACAATGAGCAGTTCTTC
13	TRBD2	TRBV20-1	.	TRBJ2-1	CSAKRGDYNEQFF	TGCAGTGCCAAGCGGGGGGACTACAATGAGCAGTTCTTC
14	.	TRBV20-1	once	TRBJ1-6	CSVRPGPDNSPLHF	TGCAGTGTCCGCCCGGGACCGGATAATTCACCCCTCCACTTT
17	TRBD1	TRBV5-1	.	TRBJ1-2	CASSLTDRDPFGYGYTF	TGCGCCAGCAGCTTGACGGACAGGGACCCCTTTGGCTATGGCTACACCTTC
17	TRBD2	TRBV20-1	.	TRBJ2-1	CSGAGLAGDLSYNEQFF	TGCAGTGGCGCCGGACTAGCGGGAGACTTGTCCTACAATGAGCAGTTCTTC
15	.	TRBV7-9	.	TRBJ1-1	CASTPGGGWDTEAFF	TGTGCCAGCACCCCAGGCGGGGGGTGGGACACTGAAGCTTTCTTT
14	TRBD2	TRBV4-3	few	TRBJ2-3	CASSQDGTGGTQYF	TGCGCCAGCAGCCAAGATGGGACGGGGGGTACGCAGTATTTT
14	.	TRBV6-2/TRBV6-3	.	TRBJ2-7	CASSYSGRPYEQYF	TGTGCCAGCAGTTACTCGGGGAGACCCTACGAGCAGTACTTC
15	.	TRBV5-1	.	TRBJ2-5	CASSPRTRYQETQYF	TGCGCCAGCAGCCCCAGGACAAGGTACCAAGAGACCCAGTACTTC
13	.	TRBV7-3	.	TRBJ2-1	CASSLSPSNEQFF	TGTGCCAGCAGCTTATCCCCGTCCAATGAGCAGTTCTTC
15	.	TRBV6-1	few	TRBJ2-7	CASSFSGTATYEQYF	TGTGCCAGCAGCTTCTCCGGGACTGCCACCTACGAGCAGTACTTC
15	.	TRBV7-9	.	TRBJ2-6	CASSVSGTGANVLTF	TGTGCCAGCAGCGTCTCAGGGACTGGGGCCAACGTCCTGACTTTC
15	TRBD2	TRBV29-1	.	TRBJ2-5	CSVELAGGLHNEQYF	TGCAGCGTTGAACTAGCGGGAGGTCTACACAATGAGCAGTACTTC
13	TRBD2	TRBV4-1	few	TRBJ2-7	CASSERGGYEQYF	TGCGCCAGCAGCGAGCGGGGGGGGTACGAGCAGTACTTC
16	.	TRBV5-1	few	TRBJ2-1	CASSLGQLTLYNEQFF	TGCGCCAGCAGCTTGGGACAGCTTACCCTTTACAATGAGCAGTTCTTC
17	.	TRBV6-5	many	TRBJ1-2	CASSYGGVPGSSYGYTF	TGTGCCAGCAGTTACGGGGGCGTACCAGGGAGTAGCTATGGCTACACCTTC
14	.	TRBV2	.	TRBJ2-3	CASRTDTAADTQYF	TGTGCCAGCAGGACGGACACCGCAGCAGATACGCAGTATTTT
19	TRBD1	TRBV5-1	few	TRBJ1-5	CASRRDRDRGNYSNQPQHF	TGCGCCAGCAGGCGGGACCGGGACAGGGGTAACTATAGCAATCAGCCCCAGCATTTT
12	.	TRBV29-1	few	TRBJ1-2	CSVGGTSYGYTF	TGCAGCGTTGGCGGGACTTCGTATGGCTACACCTTC
13	TRBD1	TRBV3-1	many	TRBJ2-7	CASRPTGNYEQYF	TGTGCCAGCAGGCCGACAGGGAACTACGAGCAGTACTTC
13	.	TRBV10-3	.	TRBJ1-1	CAISASGLAEAFF	TGTGCCATCAGTGCCTCCGGGTTGGCTGAAGCTTTCTTT
14	.	TRBV3-1	.	TRBJ1-1	CASSQVGGAAEAFF	TGTGCCAGCAGCCAAGTCGGGGGCGCGGCTGAAGCTTTCTTT
12	.	TRBV20-1	.	TRBJ2-7	CSAVPNPYEQYF	TGCAGTGCCGTCCCCAACCCATACGAGCAGTACTTC
15	.	TRBV29-1	.	TRBJ2-2	CSVVLGPFNTGELFF	TGCAGCGTTGTCCTCGGACCGTTCAACACCGGGGAGCTGTTTTTT
15	.	TRBV5-1	few	TRBJ1-1	CASSSRTGRDTEAFF	TGCGCCAGCAGCTCCCGGACGGGGAGGGACACTGAAGCTTTCTTT
12	TRBD1	TRBV27	few	TRBJ2-1	CASSLPGQGLFF	TGTGCCAGCAGTTTACCCGGACAGGGTTTGTTCTTC
16	TRBD2	TRBV29-1	.	TRBJ2-3	CSVGDWGSGGTDTQYF	TGCAGCGTTGGGGATTGGGGTAGCGGGGGCACAGATACGCAGTATTTT
16	TRBD2	TRBV30	.	TRBJ2-1	CAWRKSSGQNYNEQFF	TGTGCCTGGCGAAAATCTAGCGGGCAAAACTACAATGAGCAGTTCTTC
14	TRBD1	TRBV29-1	.	TRBJ2-1	CSVEQGAGLGEQFF	TGCAGCGTCGAGCAGGGGGCAGGGTTGGGTGAGCAGTTCTTC
14	.	TRBV7-2	.	TRBJ2-3	CASSLVQGGDTQYF	TGCGCCAGCAGCTTAGTTCAGGGTGGAGATACGCAGTATTTT
15	.	TRBV6-5	many	TRBJ2-7	CASSSRDLPSYEQYF	TGTGCCAGCAGTTCCAGGGATCTACCCTCCTACGAGCAGTACTTC
15	TRBD1	TRBV5-4	.	TRBJ1-1	CASSPGGNRNTEAFF	TGTGCCAGCAGCCCAGGGGGTAATCGGAACACTGAAGCTTTCTTT
16	TRBD1	TRBV7-3	.	TRBJ2-3	CASSPGGTGVTDTQYF	TGTGCCAGCAGCCCGGGCGGGACAGGGGTGACAGATACGCAGTATTTT
17	TRBD2	TRBV20-1	.	TRBJ2-7	CSARETGLAGGRYEQYF	TGCAGTGCTAGAGAGACCGGACTAGCGGGAGGTCGCTACGAGCAGTACTTC
14	.	TRBV9	.	TRBJ1-1	CASSAHRQNTEAFF	TGTGCCAGCAGCGCCCACAGGCAGAACACTGAAGCTTTCTTT
13	TRBD1	TRBV29-1	.	TRBJ2-7	CSARDSRFNEQYF	TGCAGCGCCCGGGACAGTAGGTTCAACGAGCAGTACTTC
15	.	TRBV5-1	.	TRBJ2-7	CASSGPGSQGYEQYF	TGCGCCAGCAGCGGGCCGGGATCCCAGGGATACGAGCAGTACTTC
15	TRBD1	TRBV24-1	few	TRBJ2-7	CATPRGTGSSYEQYF	TGTGCCACCCCACGTGGGACAGGGAGCTCCTACGAGCAGTACTTC
15	TRBD2	TRBV20-1	few	TRBJ2-3	CSASRTSPHPDTQYF	TGCAGTGCTAGTAGGACTAGCCCCCATCCAGATACGCAGTATTTT